A selection of T cell receptor beta chains follows, all from one sample in a study of T-cell memory formation after mild COVID-19. TCRdb re-called the 5' RACE reads through MiXCR, storing one row per CDR3 protein. The sample lists about 470,000 distinct CDR3 sequences, around a quarter occurring once. The sequencing input was PBMCs or a T cell subset sorted from them (not recorded which). The receptors originated from an adult woman who had mild COVID-19 (a few samples of this study predate the infection). Cell type and time point are not known. CDR3s leave out the opening cysteine and the closing phenylalanine or tryptophan. A D gene is named only where the DNA matches it firmly. Clone sizes are given selectively: once, few, many, or a class where the clone is expanded.

v_gene: TRBV5-1
j_gene: TRBJ1-2
d_gene: .
abundance: few
CDR3aa: ASSVAGNHYGYT

v_gene: TRBV12-3/TRBV12-4
j_gene: TRBJ2-1
d_gene: TRBD1
abundance: few
CDR3aa: ASSRGQDNEQF

v_gene: TRBV7-9
j_gene: TRBJ2-5
d_gene: TRBD2
abundance: few
CDR3aa: AWERGSETQY

v_gene: TRBV20-1
j_gene: TRBJ2-3
d_gene: .
abundance: .
CDR3aa: SAEPRGLTDTQY

v_gene: TRBV7-2
j_gene: TRBJ2-1
d_gene: TRBD2
abundance: .
CDR3aa: ASSLRAGGRNEQF

v_gene: TRBV5-1
j_gene: TRBJ1-1
d_gene: .
abundance: .
CDR3aa: ASSLAGDYAEAF

v_gene: TRBV6-2/TRBV6-3
j_gene: TRBJ2-7
d_gene: .
abundance: .
CDR3aa: ASSSLTTFTYEQY

v_gene: TRBV7-2
j_gene: TRBJ2-2
d_gene: TRBD2
abundance: .
CDR3aa: ASSVPSGRNGAGELF

v_gene: TRBV20-1
j_gene: TRBJ1-6
d_gene: TRBD1
abundance: .
CDR3aa: SARERDSSYNSPLH

v_gene: TRBV18
j_gene: TRBJ2-3
d_gene: .
abundance: .
CDR3aa: ASSQAGSDTQY

v_gene: TRBV12-3/TRBV12-4
j_gene: TRBJ2-2
d_gene: .
abundance: .
CDR3aa: ASSSIQGTSGELF

v_gene: TRBV7-9
j_gene: TRBJ1-2
d_gene: TRBD1
abundance: .
CDR3aa: ASSSSNRGGYT

v_gene: TRBV6-1
j_gene: TRBJ2-7
d_gene: TRBD1
abundance: .
CDR3aa: ASQGTVSSYEQY

v_gene: TRBV12-3/TRBV12-4
j_gene: TRBJ1-5
d_gene: .
abundance: .
CDR3aa: ASSFPGGAQPQH

v_gene: TRBV7-9
j_gene: TRBJ1-1
d_gene: .
abundance: .
CDR3aa: AGRTTNTEAF

v_gene: TRBV2
j_gene: TRBJ1-6
d_gene: .
abundance: .
CDR3aa: ASGQQGPGSPLH

v_gene: TRBV7-8
j_gene: TRBJ1-4
d_gene: .
abundance: .
CDR3aa: ASSSGQNEKLF

v_gene: TRBV7-8
j_gene: TRBJ1-6
d_gene: TRBD1
abundance: .
CDR3aa: ASSLVETGTSSYNSPLH

v_gene: TRBV5-4
j_gene: TRBJ1-2
d_gene: .
abundance: .
CDR3aa: ASSWQGSNYGYT

v_gene: TRBV7-9
j_gene: TRBJ2-4
d_gene: TRBD1
abundance: .
CDR3aa: ASSSGTRMGQAKNIQY

v_gene: TRBV4-2
j_gene: TRBJ2-1
d_gene: .
abundance: .
CDR3aa: ASSQAAGQPTRYNEQF

v_gene: TRBV12-3/TRBV12-4
j_gene: TRBJ2-3
d_gene: .
abundance: few
CDR3aa: ASSLRVGTDTQY

v_gene: TRBV10-3
j_gene: TRBJ1-1
d_gene: .
abundance: .
CDR3aa: AISEGRDTEAF

v_gene: TRBV7-9
j_gene: TRBJ2-1
d_gene: TRBD2
abundance: many
CDR3aa: ASSFTQLTSGGLYNEQF

v_gene: TRBV7-8
j_gene: TRBJ2-1
d_gene: .
abundance: .
CDR3aa: ASSLMRDLSSYNEQF

v_gene: TRBV6-1
j_gene: TRBJ2-1
d_gene: .
abundance: few
CDR3aa: ASSEWSYNEQF

v_gene: TRBV12-3/TRBV12-4
j_gene: TRBJ2-3
d_gene: .
abundance: .
CDR3aa: ASRETGLTDTQY

v_gene: TRBV30
j_gene: TRBJ2-7
d_gene: .
abundance: few
CDR3aa: AWSQGQGLTYEQY

v_gene: TRBV5-6
j_gene: TRBJ2-1
d_gene: .
abundance: few
CDR3aa: ASSLELGTYNEQF

v_gene: TRBV7-2
j_gene: TRBJ2-5
d_gene: TRBD2
abundance: .
CDR3aa: ASSLSGLAGAGRETQY

v_gene: TRBV5-1
j_gene: TRBJ1-1
d_gene: TRBD1
abundance: .
CDR3aa: ASSLGGTGVDTEAF

v_gene: TRBV20-1
j_gene: TRBJ2-5
d_gene: .
abundance: .
CDR3aa: SASGFRGSGLETQY

v_gene: TRBV27
j_gene: TRBJ2-7
d_gene: .
abundance: few
CDR3aa: ASATGLGEQY

v_gene: TRBV5-1
j_gene: TRBJ2-1
d_gene: TRBD1
abundance: few
CDR3aa: ASSSGQGAGNEQF

v_gene: TRBV20-1
j_gene: TRBJ2-1
d_gene: TRBD2
abundance: few
CDR3aa: SASIAAGGTYNEQF

v_gene: TRBV6-2/TRBV6-3
j_gene: TRBJ1-2
d_gene: .
abundance: once
CDR3aa: ASSYLGNGYT

v_gene: TRBV12-3/TRBV12-4
j_gene: TRBJ2-3
d_gene: .
abundance: .
CDR3aa: ASSLTGPSTDTQY

v_gene: TRBV5-1
j_gene: TRBJ2-7
d_gene: .
abundance: few
CDR3aa: ASRDTRNYEQY

v_gene: TRBV29-1
j_gene: TRBJ1-2
d_gene: .
abundance: few
CDR3aa: SFDLGATANYGYT

v_gene: TRBV27
j_gene: TRBJ1-3
d_gene: .
abundance: .
CDR3aa: ASSFHMRDTNGNTIY

v_gene: TRBV7-2
j_gene: TRBJ2-7
d_gene: .
abundance: .
CDR3aa: ASSSQPLYEQY

v_gene: TRBV2
j_gene: TRBJ2-7
d_gene: .
abundance: .
CDR3aa: ASSGASYEQY

v_gene: TRBV18
j_gene: TRBJ2-3
d_gene: .
abundance: .
CDR3aa: ASSPQGIPDTQY

v_gene: TRBV12-3/TRBV12-4
j_gene: TRBJ1-1
d_gene: .
abundance: .
CDR3aa: ASRQITNTEAF